What follows are 11 T cell receptor beta chains derived from one specimen sequenced in a study of CD8+ T cells in alopecia areata. Treatment defined: oral pan-JAK inhibitor, 5-10 mg twice daily. Lesional scalp punch biopsies and peripheral blood were collected from alopecia areata patients. Isolated RNA was reverse transcribed into cDNA used as the sequencing template. The data were produced by immunoSEQ multiplex PCR, yet TCRdb's version contains in-frame clones alone and is incomplete. Of 10,000 to 15,000 clones listed, 65% to 70% are singletons. Sequences were derived from skin, sampled at week 4, from a patient treated with tofacitinib. Receptors originate from a human donor with alopecia areata.

The chain couples TRBV9 to TRBJ2-1, with D perhaps TRBD2 (5 bases). CDR3 length: 12 residues. Germline V gene data show CDR1 as SGDLS and CDR2 as YYNGEE. Between the trimmed V and J ends, which lost 4 bases and 10 bases, there was a span of 12 bases. The CDR3 sequence is CASSPSPGEQFF. The CDR3 DNA is TGTGCCAGCAGCCCTAGCCCTGGGGAGCAGTTCTTC.

The V and J genes are TRBV6-1 and TRBJ1-6, with D perhaps matching TRBD1 (5 bases). The germline V gene encodes CDR1 MNHNS and CDR2 SASEGT. The CDR3 has 14 residues. V dropped 3 bases and J dropped 3 bases, with 6 bases sitting between them. This CDR3 reads CASSDRDYNSPLHF. The CDR3 nucleotides are TGTGCCAGCAGTGACAGGGACTATAATTCACCCCTCCACTTT.

This sequence joins TRBV7-2 and TRBJ1-1; a weak D match, TRBD1 (5 bases). The V gene's germline CDR1 is SGHTA and CDR2 FQGNSA. The CDR3 loop spans 14 amino acids. Trimming removed 1 base at V and 1 base at J, with 7 bases between. As DNA, the CDR3 is TGTGCCAGCAGCTTAGGGACATGGAACACTGAAGCTTTCTTT. Encoded protein: CASSLGTWNTEAFF.

This clone is a singleton in its sample. The identical CDR3 is also encoded by other nucleotide sequences in the sample. The chain links TRBV28 to TRBJ2-5; D assignment may be TRBD1 or TRBD2 (5 bases each). The CDR3 extends over 18 amino acids. Trimming left V 4 bases short and J 4 bases short, with 25 bases between. Germline values: CDR1 MDHEN, CDR2 SYDVKM. CDR3 in amino acids: CASSSWARQGGPLETQYF. As DNA, the CDR3 is TGTGCCAGCAGTTCCTGGGCCCGTCAGGGCGGGCCTCTAGAGACCCAGTACTTC.

This clone was counted only a few times. The chain employs TRBV5-1 and TRBJ2-5, with D possibly being TRBD2 (6 bases). The CDR3 consists of 14 residues. Germline-derived CDR1 and CDR2 are SGHRS and YFSETQ. Trimming left V 0 bases short and J 4 bases short, with 10 bases between. The CDR3 DNA follows: TGCGCCAGCAGCTTGGCGGGGGATTCAGAGACCCAGTACTTC. This sequence encodes CASSLAGDSETQYF. Combining the CDR3 with reference TRBV5-1 and TRBJ2-5 gives the whole variable domain KAGVTQTPRYLIKTRGQQVTLSCSPISGHRSVSWYQQTPGQGLQFLFEYFSETQRNKGNFPGRFSGRQFSNSRSEMNVSTLELGDSALYLCASSLAGDSETQYFGPGTRLLVL.

V and J are TRBV7-2 and TRBJ1-3, with D perhaps matching TRBD1 (6 bases). Germline V gene sequence: CDR1 SGHTA, CDR2 FQGNSA. The V end lost 5 bases, the J end lost 4 bases, and 15 bases lay between the germline ends. The CDR3 extends over 15 amino acids. The CDR3 coding sequence is TGTGCCAGCAGCCGGGCGGGGGGCGAGGGAAACACCATATATTTT. Its protein product is CASSRAGGEGNTIYF. Looking up the rest from reference TRBV7-2 and TRBJ1-3 gives the full variable domain: GAGVSQSPSNKVTEKGKDVELRCDPISGHTALYWYRQSLGQGLEFLIYFQGNSAPDKSGLPSDRFSAERTGGSVSTLTIQRTQQEDSAVYLCASSRAGGEGNTIYFGEGSWLTVV.

The CDR3 reads CASSLGGTGTYEQYF. CDR3 DNA sequence: TGTGCCAGCAGCTTGGGCGGGACAGGAACCTACGAGCAGTACTTC. The genes are TRBV5-4 and TRBJ2-7; 8 bases fit TRBD1. The germline V gene encodes CDR1 SGHNT and CDR2 YYREEE (reference sequence). The CDR3 sequence is 15 residues long. V was clipped by 0 bases and J by 2 bases; unmatched bases: 4.

The V gene is TRBV6-6, the J gene TRBJ1-4; D remains unclear. The V gene's germline CDR1 is MNHNY and CDR2 SVGAGI (reference sequence). Trimming took off 1 base at V and 7 bases at J, with 7 bases between the two ends. This CDR3 is built from 13 residues. CDR3 residues: CASSYLRFEKLFF. DNA of the CDR3: TGTGCCAGCAGTTACTTGCGTTTTGAAAAACTGTTTTTT.

The rearrangement joins TRBV4-1 to TRBJ2-7, with TRBD1 matching over 8 bases. After removal of 3 bases from V and 2 bases from J, the junction contained 6 bases not matched to a gene. The germline gives CDR1 MGHRA, CDR2 YSYEKL. This CDR3 contains 15 residues. CDR3 sequence (DNA): TGCGCCAGCAGCCACGGACAGGGCGAGCCCTACGAGCAGTACTTC. Amino acid sequence: CASSHGQGEPYEQYF.

The chain carries TRBV12-5 and TRBJ1-4, with TRBD1 matching 8 bases. V was pared by 0 bases and J by 4 bases, with 10 bases of the junction left unmatched. Germline V lookup: CDR1 LGHNT, CDR2 FRNRAP. CDR3 length: 18 residues. The CDR3 DNA reads TGTGCTAGTGGTTTGGTACCCTCCGGGACAGGACTTAATGAAAAACTGTTTTTT. Translation: CASGLVPSGTGLNEKLFF.

The chain couples TRBV19 to TRBJ2-1, with 15 bases lining up with TRBD2. V lost 9 bases to trimming and J lost 2 bases; unmatched junction nucleotides: 8. The CDR3 totals 17 residues. Germline CDR1 LNHDA, CDR2 SQIVND (reference sequence). The CDR3 DNA is TGTGCCAGCGCCGGGACTAGCGGGGGGATAGCCTACAATGAGCAGTTCTTC. As protein: CASAGTSGGIAYNEQFF.